Below are 8 T cell receptor beta chains sequenced from a single sample in a study of cytomegalovirus exposure and HLA in healthy donors. The PCR contained 60 Vbeta and 13 Jbeta primers. TCRdb's table, derived via immunoSEQ multiplex PCR, lists solely in-frame clones and lacks some. The sample holds some 200,000 clones, around 85% seen once. Sample: PBMCs. The origin of the receptors is a girl aged 2 to 9 in good health and CMV-seronegative.

The chain links TRBV5-6 to TRBJ1-6; D unresolved. The germline gives CDR1 SGHDT, CDR2 YYEEEE. The CDR3 is 18 residues long. Trimming stripped 0 bases from V and 0 bases from J, with 13 bases between. The CDR3 nucleotides read TGTGCCAGCAGCTTGGATCGGACGGGGAGCTCCTATAATTCACCCCTCCACTTT. Amino acids: CASSLDRTGSSYNSPLHF.

The chain combines TRBV6-1 with TRBJ1-5; D remains unclear. The germline V and J ends were trimmed by 2 bases and 4 bases, with 6 bases remaining between them. From germline, CDR1 is MNHNS and CDR2 SASEGT. CDR3 size: 13 residues. CDR3 nucleotide sequence: TGTGCCAGCAGTGAAATGCGGAATCAGCCCCAGCATTTT. Translating gives CASSEMRNQPQHF.

The chain couples TRBV28 to TRBJ1-6; TRBD1 matches at 9 bases. J gave up 14 bases and V 6 bases, and 20 bases lay outside the gene matches. Germline CDR1 and CDR2: MDHEN and SYDVKM. The CDR3 is made up of 17 amino acids. CDR3 coding DNA: TGTGCCAGCAGCTCATTTCAAGGATCGGGACAGGGTAGAACCCTCCACTTT. Protein product: CASSSFQGSGQGRTLHF. The full variable domain, with the rest looked up from reference TRBV28 and TRBJ1-6, is DVKVTQSSRYLVKRTGEKVFLECVQDMDHENMFWYRQDPGLGLRLIYFSYDVKMKEKGDIPEGYSVSREKKERFSLILESASTNQTSMYLCASSSFQGSGQGRTLHFGNGTRLTVT.

This rearrangement joins TRBV10-3 to TRBJ1-1; tentatively, D is TRBD1 (5 bases). The CDR3 runs to 15 residues. Germline lookup yields CDR1 ENHRY and CDR2 SYGVKD. Trimming took 0 bases from V and 1 from J, leaving 9 bases between them. CDR3 protein: CAISESRGPNTEAFF. DNA for the CDR3: TGTGCCATCAGTGAGTCTAGGGGCCCGAACACTGAAGCTTTCTTT.

The chain couples TRBV5-1 to TRBJ2-1; TRBD1 might be the D (6 bases). Trimming took off 4 bases at V and 5 bases at J, with 13 bases between the two ends. Germline loops: CDR1 SGHRS, CDR2 YFSETQ. The CDR3 is made up of 14 amino acids. CDR3 protein: CASSPGTHNNEQFF. Written as DNA, the CDR3 is TGCGCCAGCAGCCCGGGGACACATAACAATGAGCAGTTCTTC.

Only a few counts were recorded for this clone. CDR3 DNA: TGCAGCGTTGAGGAACAGGGTGGCAATCAGCCCCAGCATTTT. Translation: CSVEEQGGNQPQHF. The V call is TRBV29-1, the J call TRBJ1-5; TRBD1 is a possible D gene (6 bases). Between the trimmed V and J ends, which lost 3 bases and 2 bases, there was a span of 11 bases. Germline CDR1 and CDR2: SQVTM and ANQGSEA. This CDR3 is 14 amino acids long.

The rearrangement joins TRBV11-2 to TRBJ2-1, with TRBD2 identical over 7 bases. CDR1 and CDR2 (germline): SGHAT, FQNNGV. CDR3 length equals 16 residues. V lost 1 base and J lost 0; bases outside the gene matches: 3. The CDR3 DNA sequence: TGTGCCAGCAGCTTAGGCAGCGGGAACTCCTACAATGAGCAGTTCTTC. It yields the protein CASSLGSGNSYNEQFF. Filled out from reference TRBV11-2 and TRBJ2-1, the complete variable domain reads EAGVAQSPRYKIIEKRQSVAFWCNPISGHATLYWYQQILGQGPKLLIQFQNNGVVDDSQLPKDRFSAERLKGVDSTLKIQPAKLEDSAVYLCASSLGSGNSYNEQFFGPGTRLTVL.

The chain uses TRBV7-7 and TRBJ2-5, with D possibly being TRBD2 (5 bases). The CDR3 totals 13 residues. The germline V gene encodes CDR1 SSHAT and CDR2 FNYEAQ (reference sequence). Deletions cut 5 bases from V and 5 bases from J, with 12 bases between. The CDR3: CASSRDRGETQYF. The CDR3 nucleotides are TGTGCCAGCAGCCGAGACCGGGGTGAGACCCAGTACTTC.